What follows are 16 T cell receptor beta chains derived from one specimen sequenced in a study of shared clonotypes between healthy human individuals. TCRdb's table, derived via immunoSEQ multiplex PCR, lists solely in-frame clones and lacks some. The sample shows nearly 1 million clones, over 60% of them seen only once. The sequencing input was memory CD4+ T cells sorted from blood. Subset in this sample: CD45RA-negative fraction. The receptor source for this set is a man aged 18 to 29 in good health.

V and J are TRBV30 and TRBJ1-1; possibly TRBD1 for D (5 bases). This CDR3 contains 11 residues. Trimming left V 5 bases short and J 6 bases short, with 10 bases between. Germline V gives CDR1 GTSNPN, CDR2 SVGIG (reference sequence). CDR3 DNA: TGTGCCTGGTCAGGGCGTGCTGAAGCTTTCTTT. This sequence encodes CAWSGRAEAFF.

A word on this clone: This CDR3 is also generated by other DNA sequences in the sample. In nucleotides, the CDR3 is TGTGCCAGCAGTGAGGCCTCGTATGGCTACACCTTC. As protein: CASSEASYGYTF. The rearrangement uses TRBV6-1 and TRBJ1-2, with D hard to call. With 3 bases removed from V and 5 bases from J, the gap between germline ends came to 7 bases. This CDR3 spans 12 amino acids. Germline assignment: CDR1 MNHNS and CDR2 SASEGT.

The gene calls are TRBV6-6 and TRBJ2-1, with 7 bases aligning to TRBD2. J lost 12 bases, V lost 3 bases, and 8 bases had no gene match. There are 13 residues in the CDR3. Germline V gene data show CDR1 as MNHNY and CDR2 as SVGAGI (reference sequence). CDR3 region: CASSYDGEGPQFF. As DNA, the CDR3 is TGTGCCAGCAGTTATGATGGGGAGGGCCCGCAGTTCTTC.

The chain joins TRBV18 to TRBJ2-7; D is possibly TRBD1 (6 bases). Germline assignment: CDR1 KGHSH and CDR2 LQKENI. The CDR3 runs to 14 residues. V was pared by 2 bases and J by 2 bases, with 10 bases between. The CDR3 nucleotides read TGTGCCAGCTCACCATCAGGGGCAGCCTACGAGCAGTACTTC. Residues: CASSPSGAAYEQYF.

This chain joins TRBV6-1 and TRBJ2-5; tentatively, D is TRBD2 (5 bases). Trimming shortened V by 5 bases and J by 5 bases, and 15 bases separated the two germline ends. Per germline, CDR1 MNHNS and CDR2 SASEGT. The length of the CDR3 is 14 residues. The CDR3 sequence: CASSPTRIRETQYF. The DNA for the CDR3 is TGTGCCAGCAGTCCTACTAGGATTCGTGAGACCCAGTACTTC.

This clone has a count of ten or more. CDR3 DNA: TGTGCCAGCAGCTTTGCCACGGGGACCCAGCATTTT. It yields the protein CASSFATGTQHF. The chain combines TRBV7-2 with TRBJ1-5; D unresolved. Trimming pared 3 bases from V and 11 bases from J, leaving 11 bases between. This CDR3 spans 12 amino acids. The germline V gene encodes CDR1 SGHTA and CDR2 FQGNSA.

As for this clone: Its ends do not fully match the called genes, so a read error is possible. The chain employs TRBV7-7 and TRBJ2-3, with TRBD1 identical over 8 bases. This CDR3 comprises 13 residues. CDR1 and CDR2 (germline): SSHAT, FNYEAQ (reference sequence). CDR3 sequence reads: CASSIPTGALQYF. CDR3 coding DNA: TGTGCTAGCAGCATTCCGACAGGGGCTCTCCAGTATTTT.

The rearrangement uses TRBV6-5 and TRBJ1-2; D is possibly TRBD1 (5 bases). This CDR3 has 16 amino acids. V gave up 0 bases and J gave up 0 bases, with 11 bases separating them. CDR1 MNHEY and CDR2 SVGAGI come from the germline V gene. The CDR3 protein is CASSYSGLKANYGYTF. The CDR3 nucleotides read TGTGCCAGCAGTTACTCGGGACTGAAAGCTAACTATGGCTACACCTTC.

A word on this clone: Within the sample, other DNA sequences also encode this same CDR3. The chain is built from TRBV5-1 and TRBJ1-1; D ambiguous. V lost 4 bases and J lost 1, with 8 bases in between. The CDR3 is 13 residues long. Germline CDR1 and CDR2: SGHRS and YFSETQ. For the CDR3, the DNA is TGCGCCAGCAGCCCGGACGGGAACACTGAAGCTTTCTTT. Amino acid sequence: CASSPDGNTEAFF. The entire variable domain, with the rest obtained from reference TRBV5-1 and TRBJ1-1, is as follows: KAGVTQTPRYLIKTRGQQVTLSCSPISGHRSVSWYQQTPGQGLQFLFEYFSETQRNKGNFPGRFSGRQFSNSRSEMNVSTLELGDSALYLCASSPDGNTEAFFGQGTRLTVV.

The V gene is TRBV10-2, the J gene TRBJ1-5, with D uncertain. The CDR3 runs to 15 residues. Between the trimmed V and J ends, which lost 4 bases and 1 base, there was a span of 11 bases. Per germline, CDR1 WSHSY and CDR2 SAAADI. CDR3: CASSGHGRSNQPQHF. The CDR3 nucleotides read TGCGCCAGCAGTGGACACGGTAGAAGCAATCAGCCCCAGCATTTT.

The J gene is TRBJ2-2, the V gene TRBV5-1; a weak D match, TRBD2 (7 bases). There are 16 residues in the CDR3. V lost 7 bases, J lost 3 bases, and 19 bases lay in between. Germline values: CDR1 SGHRS, CDR2 YFSETQ. CDR3 sequence: CASSGEGTGYTGELFF. CDR3 bases: TGCGCCAGCTCAGGGGAGGGGACGGGCTACACCGGGGAGCTGTTTTTT.

The chain has TRBV27 and TRBJ2-7; D might be TRBD2 (5 bases). The CDR3 covers 15 residues. Looked up from germline, CDR1 is MNHEY and CDR2 is SMNVEV (reference sequence). V lost 4 bases to trimming and J lost 0 bases, with 13 bases between them. The CDR3 DNA sequence: TGTGCCAGCAGTTCCGTTCGGAGCGGCTCCTACGAGCAGTACTTC. This codes for CASSSVRSGSYEQYF.

The rearrangement uses TRBV10-2 and TRBJ2-5; 12 bases map to TRBD2. The length of the CDR3 is 13 residues. Losses at the gene ends were 11 bases for V and 5 bases for J; bases not matched to a gene: 6. CDR1 and CDR2 (germline): WSHSY, SAAADI. The CDR3 region has the DNA TGCGCCGCCAGGACTAGCGGGAAGGAGACCCAGTACTTC. Translating it yields CAARTSGKETQYF.

V gene TRBV4-1 combines with J gene TRBJ2-1, with 12 bases that match TRBD2. Germline V lookup: CDR1 MGHRA, CDR2 YSYEKL. The CDR3 is made up of 16 amino acids. After removal of 2 bases from V and 9 bases from J, the junction contained 8 bases not matched to a gene. DNA of the CDR3: TGCGCCAGCAGCCAACGGACTAGCGGGGCCTCTTTTGAGCAGTTCTTC. It is translated as CASSQRTSGASFEQFF.

Details on this clone: This specimen includes other DNA sequences encoding the same CDR3. The rearrangement uses TRBV18 and TRBJ2-2; possible D gene TRBD1, 6 bases. The CDR3 runs to 15 residues. Germline V gives CDR1 KGHSH, CDR2 LQKENI. Trimming took 3 bases from V and 0 from J, leaving 8 bases between them. CDR3 nucleotides: TGTGCCAGCTCACCGAGGACAGCGAACACCGGGGAGCTGTTTTTT. This gives the protein CASSPRTANTGELFF.

The rearrangement uses TRBV5-1 and TRBJ2-7; TRBD2 matches 11 bases. Trimming cost V 4 bases and J 4 bases; bases outside gene matches: 10. The CDR3 runs to 16 residues. Germline CDR1 and CDR2: SGHRS and YFSETQ. The CDR3 is CASSQMLAGGPYEQYF. For the CDR3, the DNA is TGCGCCAGCAGCCAGATGTTAGCGGGGGGGCCGTACGAGCAGTACTTC.